The 18 T cell receptor beta chains reported below all come from one sample, sequenced in a study of human T cells and chemical hapten exposure. Regarding time point: patch test 2, 6 weeks after DPC sensitization. Treatment of the sample: therapeutic diphenylcyclopropenone sensitization with weekly scalp DPC. TCRdb reprocessed the RACE reads with MiXCR, giving one entry per CDR3 protein. Among some 42,000 distinct CDR3 sequences listed, about 8.9% were seen once. Sequencing used whole blood, obtained in connection with sensitization to the hapten diphenylcyclopropenone (DPC). The source of these receptors is a middle-aged woman with alopecia areata. Some clones in this sample may be carry-over from other donors' samples.

This clonotype was observed at least ten times. This chain links TRBV6-5 with TRBJ1-1; no clear D gene. Germline CDR1 and CDR2: MNHEY and SVGAGI. V shed 4 bases and J shed 4 bases, with 7 bases lying between them. The CDR3 extends over 12 amino acids. The CDR3 DNA is TGTGCCAGCAGTTTAGGGCTCACTGAAGCTTTCTTT. It is translated as CASSLGLTEAFF.

The rearrangement links TRBV9 to TRBJ1-1; a weak D match, TRBD1 (6 bases). Germline values: CDR1 SGDLS, CDR2 YYNGEE. The CDR3 runs to 13 residues. V lost 4 bases and J 8 bases, leaving 15 bases between the germline ends. The CDR3 loop reads CASSSSLDREAFF. The CDR3 DNA reads as TGTGCCAGCAGCTCCTCCCTTGACAGGGAAGCTTTCTTT.

This clonotype was seen many times. V and J are TRBV12-3 or TRBV12-4 and TRBJ1-2, with 7 bases that match TRBD1. V gave up 3 bases and J gave up 8 bases; unmatched junction bases: 6. This CDR3 comprises 13 residues. CDR3 DNA: TGTGCCAGCAGTTTTAGGGGGCCGGTCGGCTACACCTTC. This encodes CASSFRGPVGYTF.

The CDR3 reads CASFRSTEAFF. For the CDR3, the DNA is TGTGCCAGCTTCCGGAGCACTGAAGCTTTCTTT. The chain links TRBV11-3 to TRBJ1-1; no firm D call. CDR3 length: 11 amino acids. Trimming removed 8 bases from V and 4 bases from J, with 8 bases in between. Looked up from germline, CDR1 is SGHNT and CDR2 is YENEEA.

This clonotype turned up a few times. This rearrangement joins TRBV7-2 to TRBJ1-1; possible D gene TRBD1, 5 bases. The ends were cut back, 5 bases at V and 0 bases at J, with 19 bases in the middle. The CDR3 runs to 17 residues. Germline V CDR1 and CDR2: SGHTA, FQGNSA. The CDR3 is CASSGTRQTDMNTEAFF. Written as DNA, the CDR3 is TGTGCCAGCAGCGGTACCCGACAGACCGACATGAACACTGAAGCTTTCTTT. Based on the CDR3 plus reference TRBV7-2 and TRBJ1-1, the full variable domain is GAGVSQSPSNKVTEKGKDVELRCDPISGHTALYWYRQSLGQGLEFLIYFQGNSAPDKSGLPSDRFSAERTGGSVSTLTIQRTQQEDSAVYLCASSGTRQTDMNTEAFFGQGTRLTVV.

The table lists this clonotype with a few counts. CDR3 nucleotide sequence: TGTGCCAGCAGCCAAGCCGGACAGACAAATCAGCCCCAGCATTTT. Its protein product is CASSQAGQTNQPQHF. The chain couples TRBV4-2 to TRBJ1-5, with D tentatively TRBD1 (6 bases). Deletions cut 1 base from V and 4 bases from J, with 11 bases between. This CDR3 region has 15 residues. Germline CDR1 LGHNA, CDR2 YNFKEQ.

There are a few counts of this clonotype. The chain carries TRBV13 and TRBJ1-2, with 9 bases fitting TRBD1. The CDR3 totals 15 residues. With 5 bases clipped from V and 4 bases from J, the junction kept 8 bases outside the gene matches. Germline CDR1 is PRHDT and CDR2 is FYEKMQ (reference sequence). The CDR3 region has the DNA TGTGCCAGCAGCCCCCACCTGGACAGGGGCTATGGCTACACCTTC. It translates to CASSPHLDRGYGYTF. Using reference TRBV13 and TRBJ1-2 for the parts outside the CDR3, the full variable domain is AAGVIQSPRHLIKEKRETATLKCYPIPRHDTVYWYQQGPGQDPQFLISFYEKMQSDKGSIPDRFSAQQFSDYHSELNMSSLELGDSALYFCASSPHLDRGYGYTFGSGTRLTVV.

Ten or more counts support this clonotype. This chain links TRBV2 with TRBJ1-2, with 7 nucleotides matching TRBD1. This CDR3 has 13 amino acids. Germline CDR1 reads SNHLY; CDR2 reads FYNNEI. V lost 6 bases, J lost 7 bases, and 8 bases stayed unmatched. The DNA of the CDR3 is TGTGCCAGCAGAGTGCAGGGGGTTCGTGGCTACACCTTC. Protein product: CASRVQGVRGYTF. Complete variable domain (other parts from reference TRBV2 and TRBJ1-2): EPEVTQTPSHQVTQMGQEVILRCVPISNHLYFYWYRQILGQKVEFLVSFYNNEISEKSEIFDDQFSVERPDGSNFTLKIRSTKLEDSAMYFCASRVQGVRGYTFGSGTRLTVV.

This clonotype was picked up many times. The CDR3 DNA is TGCGCCAGCAGCAACGGCCGGGTTAAAAACACTGAAGCTTTCTTT. Residues: CASSNGRVKNTEAFF. This chain links TRBV4-1 with TRBJ1-1, with D hard to call. Germline assignment: CDR1 MGHRA and CDR2 YSYEKL. Trimming pared 5 bases from V and 2 bases from J, leaving 15 bases between. The CDR3 covers 15 residues.

The rearrangement links TRBV24-1 to TRBJ2-3; weak D call: TRBD2 (6 bases). This CDR3 is built from 16 residues. The V gene's germline CDR1 is KGHDR and CDR2 SFDVKD. V was trimmed by 2 bases and J by 1 base, leaving 12 bases between them. The CDR3 nucleotides read TGTGCCACCAGTGATTCGGGCAGGAGGGGCACAGATACGCAGTATTTT. Its translation: CATSDSGRRGTDTQYF.

At least ten counts were recorded for this clonotype. V is TRBV30 and J is TRBJ2-5; 7 nucleotides match TRBD1. The V gene's germline CDR1 is GTSNPN and CDR2 SVGIG (reference sequence). With V trimmed by 1 base and J by 4 bases, 0 bases remained unmatched. This CDR3 spans 12 amino acids. The CDR3 coding sequence is TGTGCCTGGAGTGGACAGGGAGAGACCCAGTACTTC. Its protein product is CAWSGQGETQYF.

This clonotype was observed many times. This chain uses TRBV30 with TRBJ2-2, with D unresolved. The CDR3 runs 16 residues. Trimming removed 2 bases from V and 0 bases from J, with 13 bases in between. In germline, CDR1 is GTSNPN, CDR2 SVGIG (reference sequence). The CDR3 protein is CAWSSSALANTGELFF. DNA of the CDR3: TGTGCCTGGAGTTCCTCCGCCCTCGCGAACACCGGGGAGCTGTTTTTT.

The rearrangement links TRBV7-2 to TRBJ1-1; maybe TRBD1 (6 bases). Germline V lookup: CDR1 SGHTA, CDR2 FQGNSA. The CDR3 is made up of 15 amino acids. V was cut by 5 bases and J by 1 base, with 14 bases left in between. The CDR3 coding sequence is TGTGCCAGCAGCCCGCGGCAGGGGACGAACACTGAAGCTTTCTTT. It yields the protein CASSPRQGTNTEAFF.

The rearrangement uses TRBV5-5 and TRBJ2-1, with 8 bases lining up with TRBD2. This CDR3 is 15 amino acids long. Germline-derived CDR1 and CDR2 are SGHKS and YYEKEE (reference sequence). V was clipped by 4 bases and J by 7 bases; unmatched bases: 10. This CDR3 is CASSQGTSQGNEQFF. Here the CDR3 DNA reads TGTGCCAGCAGCCAAGGGACTAGTCAGGGGAATGAGCAGTTCTTC.

This clonotype was seen many times. The CDR3 sequence is CASGPPLARAEAFF. In DNA form, the CDR3 reads TGTGCCAGCGGCCCCCCGCTTGCCAGGGCTGAAGCTTTCTTT. This rearrangement joins TRBV6-1 to TRBJ1-1; the D gene is possibly TRBD1 (5 bases). There are 14 residues in the CDR3. Germline CDR1 MNHNS, CDR2 SASEGT. V was cut by 8 bases and J by 6 bases, with 19 bases left in between.

The gene calls are TRBV20-1 and TRBJ2-2, with 10 bases lining up with TRBD2. The V gene's germline CDR1 is DFQATT and CDR2 SNEGSKA (reference sequence). The length of the CDR3 is 17 residues. J was trimmed by 4 bases and V by 1 base; bases with no gene match: 9. As DNA, the CDR3 is TGCAGTGCTAGAGGTCCTAGCGGGGGTACGGCCACCGGGGAGCTGTTTTTT. It encodes CSARGPSGGTATGELFF.

This clonotype has ten or more counts. The gene calls are TRBV30 and TRBJ1-1, with D possibly being TRBD1 (5 bases). The CDR3 is made up of 13 amino acids. CDR1 is GTSNPN, CDR2 SVGIG, per germline (reference sequence). Trimming stripped 8 bases from V and 5 bases from J, with 18 bases between. The CDR3 nucleotides are TGTGCCGGAGTGACCGCGGGGCGGACTGAAGCTTTCTTT. Translated: CAGVTAGRTEAFF.

Turning to this clonotype: One base away lies a much larger clone, so this may be a sequencing read error. The J gene is TRBJ2-3, the V gene TRBV18; 9 bases are shared with TRBD1. This CDR3 is built from 15 residues. Per germline, CDR1 KGHSH and CDR2 LQKENI. The CDR3 loop is CAGSPGTGSQDTQYF. The CDR3 region has the DNA TGTGCCGGCTCACCAGGGACAGGGAGTCAAGATACGCAGTATTTT.